Reported below is one T cell receptor (beta chain). Its antigen is still unknown. One end of the junction fails to match germline, which may point to a read error. This record comes from a study of blood T cells in healthy people across ages. Study summary: About one barcoded TCR beta cDNA was captured per two T cells.

Isolation per sample recovered at least 6 million PBMCs. Primed by a sample-barcoded 5' primer and a J-beta primer mix, a second PCR proceeded for 7 to 11 cycles. TCRdb reanalysed the 5' RACE reads using MiXCR and keeps one entry per CDR3 protein. The sample shows about 1.1 million distinct CDR3 sequences, around two fifths of them seen only once. Study-wide results and limits: The recorded TCR beta diversity per million T cells decreased in a roughly linear manner with age.

Germline V gives CDR1 LNHDA, CDR2 SQIVND (reference sequence). The CDR3 extends over 14 amino acids. V gene TRBV19 combines with J gene TRBJ1-6; maybe TRBD1 (5 bases). The material sequenced was blood. This clonotype was obtained from a man aged 18 to 30 in good health. The CDR3 nucleotides are TGTGCCAGTAGTGTTCAGGGAATCGATTCATCCCTCCACTTT. Encoded protein: CASSVQGIDSSLHF.